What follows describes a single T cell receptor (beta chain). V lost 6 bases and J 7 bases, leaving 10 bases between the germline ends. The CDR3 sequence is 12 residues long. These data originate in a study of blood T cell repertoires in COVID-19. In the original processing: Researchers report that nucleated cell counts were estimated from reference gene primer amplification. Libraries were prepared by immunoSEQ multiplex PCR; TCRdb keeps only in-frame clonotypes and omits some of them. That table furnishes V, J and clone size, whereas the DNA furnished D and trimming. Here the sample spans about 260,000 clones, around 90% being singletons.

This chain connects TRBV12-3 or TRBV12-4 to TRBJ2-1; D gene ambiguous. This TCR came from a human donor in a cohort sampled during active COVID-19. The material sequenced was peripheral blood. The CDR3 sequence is CASRGPRNEQFF. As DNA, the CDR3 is TGTGCCAGCAGGGGCCCTCGGAATGAGCAGTTCTTC.